This T cell receptor (beta chain) appears in the sequencing data of a study of control samples from healthy donors and cancer patients (TCRdb year 2020). The method was the immunoSEQ multiplex PCR assay. The clones in this table, taken by TCRdb from immuneACCESS, are in-frame only. Not every clone is retained; where verified, under half of the shortfall comes from an unresolved V gene, and the cause of the rest is unknown. A total of tens of thousands of clones appear in this sample, about 87% of them only once. Of the sample, about 12% is held by the ten largest clones. V is pruned by 2 bases and J by 2 bases, leaving 11 bases of the junction without a gene match. Including the terminal cysteine and phenylalanine, the CDR3 comprises 19 residues. CDR3 DNA only is kept here, 57 bases in frame from base 1. As encoded in the germline V gene, CDR1 is SNHLY while CDR2 is FYNNEI. As to this clone: The antigen it binds to is not known. The input lacks base qualities; no much larger clone sits a single base away.

Sample: PBMCs. The chain links TRBV2 with TRBJ2-3; the central 12 bases match TRBD2. The TCR sequence derives from a woman aged 55-70 years with lung cancer. The sequenced DNA is TGTGCCAGCAGTGAATGGGCTAGCGGGGGGGGAGCGGACACAGATACGCAGTATTTT. Its translation is CASSEWASGGGADTDTQYF. The full variable domain, completed from the reference TRBV2 and TRBJ2-3 proteins outside the CDR3, reads EPEVTQTPSHQVTQMGQEVILRCVPISNHLYFYWYRQILGQKVEFLVSFYNNEISEKSEIFDDQFSVERPDGSNFTLKIRSTKLEDSAMYFCASSEWASGGGADTDTQYFGPGTRLTVL.